The next 21 T cell receptor beta chains were all read from a single sample in a study of spatial heterogeneity in lung cancer. Time point given: sample taken at primary tumor resection. One entry per CDR3 protein results from TCRdb running MiXCR on the 5' RACE reads. The table shows about 5,700 distinct CDR3 sequences, with around 13% occurring only once. The sequenced sample was lung tissue, obtained at surgery. The receptors were gathered from a human donor with early-stage non-small cell lung cancer.

By proportion, this clonotype is large (0.1 to 1%). Being off target in a library aimed at alpha chains, this beta chain has a size of little meaning. The chain uses TRBV6-6 and TRBJ1-2, with a tentative D call TRBD1 (5 bases). The CDR3 consists of 14 residues. Trimming cost V 4 bases and J 0 bases, with 9 bases left between them. Germline V gene data show CDR1 as MNHNY and CDR2 as SVGAGI (reference sequence). Here the CDR3 reads CASSWQGANYGYTF. CDR3 DNA sequence: TGTGCCAGCAGTTGGCAGGGCGCTAACTATGGCTACACCTTC.

In this sample, this clonotype turned up many times. Found in a library prepared for alpha chains, this beta chain is an off-target read, and its abundance has little meaning. The V call is TRBV10-3, the J call TRBJ1-2, with 8 bases that match TRBD1. Trimming at V came to 7 bases and at J to 3 bases, leaving 4 bases not matched to a gene. The length of the CDR3 is 13 residues. Germline-derived CDR1 and CDR2 are ENHRY and SYGVKD. For the CDR3, the DNA is TGTGCCATCAACCAGGACAGGGACTATGGCTACACCTTC. It is translated as CAINQDRDYGYTF.

At least ten counts were recorded for this clonotype. One end of the junction does not line up with germline, which may come from a read error. This beta chain turned up in a library designed for alpha chains; as an off-target read, its abundance says little. The CDR3 DNA sequence: TGTGCTAGCAGCTTCTCCGGTACCCAAGAGACCCAGTACTTC. Protein product: CASSFSGTQETQYF. V is TRBV7-7 and J is TRBJ2-5; D remains unclear. This CDR3 has 14 residues. CDR1 SSHAT and CDR2 FNYEAQ come from the germline V gene (reference sequence).

A remark on this clonotype: Being off target in a library aimed at alpha chains, this beta chain has a size of little meaning. V usage is TRBV11-2 and J usage is TRBJ2-2; D unclear. CDR1 and CDR2 from the germline V gene are SGHAT and FQNNGV. V was cut by 2 bases and J by 1 base, with 5 bases left in between. This CDR3 is built from 14 residues. CDR3 loop: CASSLFRNTGELFF. CDR3 coding DNA: TGTGCCAGCAGCTTATTTAGGAACACCGGGGAGCTGTTTTTT. The complete variable domain, with remaining parts taken from reference TRBV11-2 and TRBJ2-2, reads EAGVAQSPRYKIIEKRQSVAFWCNPISGHATLYWYQQILGQGPKLLIQFQNNGVVDDSQLPKDRFSAERLKGVDSTLKIQPAKLEDSAVYLCASSLFRNTGELFFGEGSRLTVL.

This clonotype counts as medium-sized. Since it is a stray read in a library aimed at alpha chains, this beta chain has a size that is not meaningful. The chain combines TRBV20-1 with TRBJ2-7; TRBD1 matches 8 bases. V shed 5 bases and J 1 base; nucleotides not matched to a gene: 7. The CDR3 contains 14 residues. The germline CDR1 and CDR2 sequences are DFQATT and SNEGSKA (reference sequence). CDR3 region: CSAHRGKGSYEQYF. Here the CDR3 DNA reads TGCAGTGCTCACAGGGGGAAGGGTTCCTACGAGCAGTACTTC.

This clonotype was detected many times. The size of this beta chain means little, since it is a stray read in a library made for alpha chains. J is TRBJ2-6 and V is TRBV27; D ambiguous. Germline lookup yields CDR1 MNHEY and CDR2 SMNVEV (reference sequence). The CDR3 has 14 amino acids. The V gene lost 6 bases and the J gene lost 4 bases, with 10 bases spanning the gap. CDR3 in DNA: TGTGCCAGCAGCTCAGGATACGGGGCCAACGTCCTGACTTTC. Protein sequence: CASSSGYGANVLTF.

By share of the sample, this clonotype is medium-sized. As an off-target read in a library built for alpha chains, this beta chain has a frequency of little significance. The genes are TRBV14 and TRBJ2-5, with TRBD1 as a possible D gene (7 bases). V was clipped by 3 bases and J by 7 bases, with 15 bases between them. This CDR3 has 14 amino acids. Germline CDR1 is SGHDN and CDR2 is FVKESK. DNA of the CDR3: TGTGCCAGCAGCCAGCTAGGGACAGCGGGGACCCAGTACTTC. This gives the protein CASSQLGTAGTQYF.

This clonotype was recorded many times. In a library made to pick up alpha chains, this beta chain is a stray read with a size that means little. The V gene is TRBV5-6, the J gene TRBJ1-3, with D hard to call. V gave up 6 bases and J gave up 2 bases, with 12 bases separating them. Germline V CDR1 and CDR2: SGHDT, YYEEEE. The length of the CDR3 is 14 residues. As DNA, the CDR3 is TGTGCCAGCACTCGGGAGGGTACTGGAAACACCATATATTTT. Translated, it gives CASTREGTGNTIYF. The whole variable domain, remainder taken from reference TRBV5-6 and TRBJ1-3, is DAGVTQSPTHLIKTRGQQVTLRCSPKSGHDTVSWYQQALGQGPQFIFQYYEEEERQRGNFPDRFSGHQFPNYSSELNVNALLLGDSALYLCASTREGTGNTIYFGEGSWLTVV.

As concerns this clonotype: Found in a library prepared for alpha chains, this beta chain is an off-target read, and its abundance has little meaning. This chain joins TRBV6-1 and TRBJ1-1; D perhaps matches TRBD1 (6 bases). Trimming removed 6 bases from V and 0 bases from J, with 23 bases in between. The germline V gene has CDR1 MNHNS and CDR2 SASEGT. The CDR3 consists of 18 residues. CDR3 amino acids: CASSHILTGFLMNTEAFF. The CDR3 DNA is TGTGCCAGCAGCCATATACTCACAGGGTTTCTTATGAACACTGAAGCTTTCTTT.

In this sample, this clonotype is medium-sized (0.01 to 0.1%). This beta chain is a stray sequence in a library constructed for alpha chains; its clone size is not meaningful. The V and J genes are TRBV6-6 and TRBJ1-4, with 7 positions matching TRBD1. This CDR3 spans 15 amino acids. V lost 0 bases, J lost 6 bases, and 4 bases stayed unmatched. Per the germline V gene, CDR1 is MNHNY and CDR2 is SVGAGI (reference sequence). The CDR3 loop reads CASSYSEGGDEKLFF. In DNA, the CDR3 is TGTGCCAGCAGTTACTCGGAAGGGGGCGATGAAAAACTGTTTTTT.

A note on this clonotype: A library made for alpha chains picked up this beta chain off target, so its size means little. The V and J genes are TRBV6-5 and TRBJ2-3; D perhaps matches TRBD1 (6 bases). In germline, CDR1 is MNHEY, CDR2 SVGAGI. The CDR3 is made up of 16 amino acids. Trimming removed 0 bases from V and 8 bases from J, with 18 bases in between. The DNA for the CDR3 is TGTGCCAGCAGTTACTCCACCGGGACCCAGGGGAGTACGCAGTATTTT. Translating gives CASSYSTGTQGSTQYF.

By frequency in the sample, this clonotype is medium-sized (0.01 to 0.1%). For a library built for alpha chains, this beta chain is a stray read; little rests on its size. The V call is TRBV5-5, the J call TRBJ1-1; TRBD1 is a possible D gene (6 bases). CDR3 length: 14 residues. Trimming removed 0 bases at V and 4 bases at J, with 10 bases between. Germline CDR1 SGHKS, CDR2 YYEKEE (reference sequence). The CDR3 sequence is CASSLEGGGTEAFF. CDR3 coding DNA: TGTGCCAGCAGCTTGGAAGGAGGGGGCACTGAAGCTTTCTTT.

This clonotype was counted many times. This beta chain is a stray sequence in a library constructed for alpha chains; its clone size is not meaningful. The rearrangement uses TRBV30 and TRBJ1-5; D not certain. The V gene's germline CDR1 is GTSNPN and CDR2 SVGIG (reference sequence). With 0 bases removed from V and 1 base from J, the gap between germline ends came to 4 bases. CDR3 length: 13 residues. CDR3 protein: CAWSVGSNQPQHF. The CDR3 DNA sequence: TGTGCCTGGAGTGTTGGAAGCAATCAGCCCCAGCATTTT.

This clonotype was seen at least ten times. This beta chain appears as a stray read in a library generated for alpha chains; its size is not informative. V is TRBV6-4 and J is TRBJ2-1; no clear D. V lost 0 bases and J lost 0, with 6 bases in between. Germline V gene sequence: CDR1 MRHNA, CDR2 SNTAGT. This CDR3 is built from 15 residues. The CDR3: CASSDSVSSYNEQFF. CDR3 in DNA: TGTGCCAGCAGTGACTCCGTAAGCTCCTACAATGAGCAGTTCTTC.

This clonotype was counted at least ten times. The size of this beta chain means little, since it is a stray read in a library made for alpha chains. V is TRBV6-6 and J is TRBJ2-3; D remains ambiguous. CDR3 length equals 14 residues. V was trimmed by 2 bases and J by 0 bases, leaving 6 bases between them. The germline gives CDR1 MNHNY, CDR2 SVGAGI (reference sequence). Here the CDR3 reads CASSYEASTDTQYF. CDR3 bases: TGTGCCAGCAGTTACGAAGCAAGCACAGATACGCAGTATTTT.

This clonotype is categorized as medium-sized. Since it is a stray read in a library aimed at alpha chains, this beta chain has a size that is not meaningful. The V gene is TRBV10-3, the J gene TRBJ2-3, with a possible D match to TRBD2 (6 bases). This CDR3 comprises 15 residues. Trimming removed 4 bases from V and 1 base from J, with 12 bases in between. Germline assignment: CDR1 ENHRY and CDR2 SYGVKD. The CDR3 here is CAISGRASGTDTQYF. In DNA, the CDR3 is TGTGCCATCAGTGGGCGGGCTAGCGGCACAGATACGCAGTATTTT.

Of note for this clonotype: In a library made to pick up alpha chains, this beta chain is a stray read with a size that means little. This chain joins TRBV7-6 and TRBJ2-7; perhaps TRBD2 as D (5 bases). The germline gives CDR1 SGHVS, CDR2 FNYEAQ. This CDR3 spans 13 amino acids. The ends were cut back, 5 bases at V and 3 bases at J, with 11 bases in the middle. The CDR3 nucleotides are TGTGCCAGCAGCGCGGGTCCTAACTACGAGCAGTACTTC. Residues: CASSAGPNYEQYF. Full variable domain (rest looked up from reference TRBV7-6 and TRBJ2-7): GAGVSQSPRYKVTKRGQDVALRCDPISGHVSLYWYRQALGQGPEFLTYFNYEAQQDKSGLPNDRFSAERPEGSISTLTIQRTEQRDSAMYRCASSAGPNYEQYFGPGTRLTVT.

Ten or more counts support this clonotype. Within a library made for alpha chains, this beta chain is off target, and its count is uninformative. V is TRBV12-3 or TRBV12-4 and J is TRBJ2-7, with TRBD2 matching 10 bases. The CDR3 covers 15 residues. V was pared by 5 bases and J by 4 bases, with 8 bases of the junction left unmatched. For the CDR3, the DNA is TGTGCCAGCAGTCACAGACCGACTAGCGGGTACGAGCAGTACTTC. It is translated as CASSHRPTSGYEQYF.

Many counts were recorded for this clonotype. The library was prepared for alpha chains; this beta chain is a stray read, so its frequency means little. The V and J genes are TRBV5-5 and TRBJ2-7; D not certain. The CDR3 totals 15 residues. V lost 1 base and J lost 2, with 13 bases in between. Germline CDR1 reads SGHKS; CDR2 reads YYEKEE (reference sequence). The CDR3 spells CASSLTRNSPYEQYF. CDR3 coding DNA: TGTGCCAGCAGCTTGACCCGAAATTCCCCCTACGAGCAGTACTTC.

This clonotype was found a few times. As an off-target read in a library built for alpha chains, this beta chain has a frequency of little significance. The rearrangement uses TRBV12-3 or TRBV12-4 and TRBJ1-2; TRBD1 aligns across 8 bases. This CDR3 spans 14 amino acids. Unmatched junction bases numbered 4, after V lost 4 bases and J lost 3 bases. CDR3 in amino acids: CASSSRGQDYGYTF. In DNA form, the CDR3 reads TGTGCCAGCAGTTCCAGGGGGCAGGACTATGGCTACACCTTC.

This clonotype showed up many times. The library was designed around alpha chains, so this beta chain is a stray read whose abundance carries little weight. J is TRBJ2-3 and V is TRBV20-1; 10 nucleotides align to TRBD2. CDR3 length: 17 residues. Germline V CDR1 and CDR2: DFQATT, SNEGSKA (reference sequence). With V trimmed by 5 bases and J by 4 bases, 15 bases remained unmatched. CDR3 nucleotides: TGCAGTGCTGTGGGTCTAGCGGGAGCGGGAACTTCAGATACGCAGTATTTT. Amino acids: CSAVGLAGAGTSDTQYF.